This T cell receptor beta chain originates from a study of regulatory T cells in long-lasting Graves disease (dated by TCRdb to the early 2020s). Turning to the overall study: Antithyroid drugs had been taken for less than 3 months by newly diagnosed Graves' disease patients. Persistent Graves' disease patients were compared with newly diagnosed Graves' disease patients by peripheral blood TCR sequencing and RNA sequencing. The study was registered as a clinical trial and conducted in China. TCR sequencing covered roughly 13 persistent and roughly 20 newly diagnosed Graves' disease patients, some 35 samples in total. Overall study outcomes, separate from this receptor: Persistent Graves' disease patients showed lower TCR Shannon entropy and fewer highly expanded clones than newly diagnosed patients, suggesting clonal expansion. Sequencing and analysis were limited to the TCR beta chain. A larger number of public clonotypes was shared among persistent patients (fewer than 3,000) than among newly diagnosed patients (roughly 930). As a limitation, the authors acknowledged that the small sample size may reduce accuracy. Only peripheral blood was studied, because thyroid tissue, the primary lesion, was inaccessible. Preferential use of TRBV28, TRBJ1-2 and TRBJ2-5 was observed in persistent disease, whereas TRBV20-1 and TRBJ2-1 were favored in newly diagnosed disease.

The germline V gene yields SGDLS for CDR1 and YYNGEE for CDR2. Its CDR3 holds 13 amino acids, cysteine through phenylalanine. Just the 39-base CDR3 DNA is kept, in frame starting at base 1. V is cut by 3 bases and J by 4 bases, and the space between the germline ends is 10 bases. The library was produced with multiplex PCR. TCRdb lists the instrument as Illumina HiSeq 4000. iRepertoire HTBI primers and Arm-PCR amplification of CDR3 regions were used to construct TCR beta libraries. Before sequencing, the PCR products went through gel purification. Per the source publication's procedure: Gene usage analysis of CDR3 amino acid clonotypes relied on the 62 TRBV and about 15 TRBJ segments identified across samples. COPE and FqMerger were used to merge the filtered high-quality paired reads into contigs. Contigs were aligned with BLAST to IMGT TRBV, TRBD and TRBJ reference genes, and CDR3 was defined per IMGT. Highly expanded clones were defined as clonotypes with a frequency above 0.1%. Repertoire diversity was measured by Shannon entropy, and V-J evenness by the Gini coefficient. Public clonotypes were defined as clonotypes shared by more than one individual. TCRdb cleaned the public reads at Q25 with fastp, built clones with MiXCR and kept in-frame beta chains. A single entry per CDR3 protein holds the most common genes and DNA from its merged rows. It is TCRdb's table, rather than the study itself, that gives the V and J calls and clone size. A total of hundreds of thousands of distinct CDR3 sequences appear in this sample, roughly 15% of them only once. Jointly, the top ten make up about a fifth of the sample.

This clonotype was recorded a few times. Its antigen specificity is not known. There are no base qualities to consult, and no much larger clone falls within one base. Reading the label with the study, this specimen's time point is: newly diagnosed GD, antithyroid drugs for less than 3 months. For both TCR sequencing and RNA sequencing, RNA was extracted from PBMCs in TRIzol. The diagnosis of Graves' disease was made according to American Thyroid Association guidelines. Patients for the study were recruited at an endocrinology department in Xi'an, China. From each patient, roughly 9 milliliters of peripheral blood was collected into an EDTA anticoagulant tube. Ficoll Paque Plus density gradient separation was used to isolate PBMCs, and no additional T cell sorting was done. An Agilent 2100 Bioanalyzer and agarose gel were used to check RNA quality, while a NanoDrop 2000 measured RNA concentration.

Sequenced here: peripheral blood mononuclear cells (PBMCs), sampled at new diagnosis, from a patient treated with antithyroid drugs. This chain joins TRBV9 to TRBJ1-1; a tentative D call is TRBD1 (6 bases match). This TCR was sampled from a female donor with Graves disease. CDR3 protein: CASSAEGGTEAFF. The DNA sequence is TGTGCCAGCAGCGCCGAAGGGGGCACTGAAGCTTTCTTT.